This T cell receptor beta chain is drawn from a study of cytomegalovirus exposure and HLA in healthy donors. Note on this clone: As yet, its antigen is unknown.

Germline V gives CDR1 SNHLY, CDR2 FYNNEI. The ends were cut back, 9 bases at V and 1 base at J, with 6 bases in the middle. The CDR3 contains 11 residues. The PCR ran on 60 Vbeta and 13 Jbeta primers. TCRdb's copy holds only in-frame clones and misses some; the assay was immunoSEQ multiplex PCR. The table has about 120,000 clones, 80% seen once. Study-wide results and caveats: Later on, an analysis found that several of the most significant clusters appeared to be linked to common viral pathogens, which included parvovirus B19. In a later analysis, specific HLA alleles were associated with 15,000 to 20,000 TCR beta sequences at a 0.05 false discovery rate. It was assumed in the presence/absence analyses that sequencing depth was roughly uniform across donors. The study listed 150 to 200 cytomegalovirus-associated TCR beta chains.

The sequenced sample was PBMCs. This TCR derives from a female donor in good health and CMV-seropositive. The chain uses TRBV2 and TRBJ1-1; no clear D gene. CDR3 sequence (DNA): TGTGCCAGTGCAGGGAACACTGAAGCTTTCTTT. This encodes CASAGNTEAFF.